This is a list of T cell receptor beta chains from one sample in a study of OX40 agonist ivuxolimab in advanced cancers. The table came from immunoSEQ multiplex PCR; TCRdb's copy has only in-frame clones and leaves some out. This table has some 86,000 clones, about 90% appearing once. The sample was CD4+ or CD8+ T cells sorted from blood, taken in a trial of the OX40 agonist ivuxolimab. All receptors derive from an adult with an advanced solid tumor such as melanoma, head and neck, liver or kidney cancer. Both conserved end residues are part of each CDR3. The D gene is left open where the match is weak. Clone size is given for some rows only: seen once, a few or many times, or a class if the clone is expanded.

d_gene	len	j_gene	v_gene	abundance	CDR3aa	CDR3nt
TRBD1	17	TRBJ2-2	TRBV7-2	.	CASSLRRTGGNTGELFF	TGTGCCAGCAGCTTACGAAGGACAGGTGGTAACACCGGGGAGCTGTTTTTT
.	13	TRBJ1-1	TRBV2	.	CASKSQKNTEAFF	TGTGCCAGCAAATCACAAAAGAACACTGAAGCTTTCTTT
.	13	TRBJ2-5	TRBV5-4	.	CASSLRGGETQYF	TGTGCCAGCAGCTTAAGGGGGGGAGAGACCCAGTACTTC
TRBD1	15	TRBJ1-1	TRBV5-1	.	CASSLGDRVATEAFF	TGCGCCAGCAGCTTGGGAGACAGGGTGGCCACTGAAGCTTTCTTT
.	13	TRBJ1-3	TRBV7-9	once	CASSFSEGNTIYF	TGTGCCAGCAGCTTCTCTGAGGGAAACACCATATATTTT
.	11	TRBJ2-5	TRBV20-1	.	CSARAGETQYF	TGCAGTGCTAGAGCGGGGGAGACCCAGTACTTC
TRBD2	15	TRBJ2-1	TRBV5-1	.	CASSLASGRNNEQFF	TGCGCCAGCAGCTTGGCTAGCGGCAGAAACAATGAGCAGTTCTTC
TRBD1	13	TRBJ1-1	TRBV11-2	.	CASSSQGATEAFF	TGTGCCAGCAGCTCACAGGGGGCCACTGAAGCTTTCTTT
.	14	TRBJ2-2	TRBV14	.	CASSQILQAGELFF	TGTGCCAGCAGCCAAATCCTGCAGGCCGGGGAGCTGTTTTTT
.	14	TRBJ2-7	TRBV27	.	CASSFTRDSYEQYF	TGTGCCAGCAGTTTTACCAGGGATTCCTACGAGCAGTACTTC
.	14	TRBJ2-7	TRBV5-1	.	CASSLDPGAYEQYF	TGCGCCAGCAGCTTGGACCCGGGGGCCTACGAGCAGTACTTC
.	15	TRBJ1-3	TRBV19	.	CASTPIGVSGNTIYF	TGTGCCAGTACCCCCATTGGGGTCTCTGGAAACACCATATATTTT
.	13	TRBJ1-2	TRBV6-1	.	CASSEWTGNGYTF	TGTGCCAGCAGTGAATGGACGGGAAATGGCTACACCTTC
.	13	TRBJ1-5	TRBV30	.	CAWRDSSNQPQHF	TGTGCCTGGAGGGACAGTAGCAATCAGCCCCAGCATTTT
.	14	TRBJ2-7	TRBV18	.	CASSPVFTTYEQYF	TGTGCCAGCTCACCGGTTTTTACAACCTACGAGCAGTACTTC
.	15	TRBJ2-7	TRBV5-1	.	CASSLAPDDSYEQYF	TGCGCCAGCAGCTTGGCCCCGGATGACTCCTACGAGCAGTACTTC
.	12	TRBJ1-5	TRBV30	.	CAWRRGGQPQHF	TGTGCCTGGAGGAGGGGTGGTCAACCCCAGCATTTT